Following are 5 T cell receptor beta chains from one sample sequenced in a study of T cells after yellow fever vaccination (dated by TCRdb to between 2017 and 2020). Interpreted using the paper, the treatment or condition label stands for: live attenuated yellow fever vaccine strain. The library was made by 5' RACE. The instrument given in TCRdb is Illumina NovaSeq 6000. Clones were called with MiXCR by TCRdb after fastp trimmed the public reads at Q25, and only in-frame beta chains were retained. Each CDR3 protein appears once, grouped with its most common genes and DNA. The sample table lists a few hundred thousand distinct CDR3 sequences, 3.5% to 5% of them with a count of one. The ten largest clones represent 19% of the sample. Sequenced here: PBMCs, sampled 15 days after the yellow fever booster vaccination. The receptors here all came from a man aged 18 to 29 who received the YFV17D yellow fever vaccine.

This clonotype has only a few counts. The gene calls are TRBV4-3 and TRBJ2-4; tentatively, D is TRBD2 (6 bases). The V gene lost 0 bases and the J gene lost 7 bases, with 13 bases spanning the gap. This CDR3 has 15 residues. Germline V gene sequence: CDR1 LGHNA, CDR2 YSLEER. The CDR3 spells CASSQEPESGNIQYF. The CDR3, as DNA: TGCGCCAGCAGCCAAGAGCCCGAGAGCGGGAACATTCAGTACTTC.

In its sample, this clonotype was seen many times. The chain joins TRBV5-1 to TRBJ2-2, with a tentative D call TRBD1 (5 bases). V lost 0 bases and J lost 1, with 16 bases in between. Germline CDR1 and CDR2: SGHRS and YFSETQ. The CDR3 spans 18 residues. The CDR3 spells CASSLESGRGWNTGELFF. CDR3 coding DNA: TGCGCCAGCAGCTTGGAATCTGGTAGGGGCTGGAACACCGGGGAGCTGTTTTTT.

Comment on this clonotype: A much larger clone sits a single nucleotide away, making a read error possible. The J gene is TRBJ2-7, the V gene TRBV6-6; 8 bases map to TRBD1. V was pared by 6 bases and J by 6 bases, with 1 base of the junction left unmatched. The CDR3 loop spans 11 amino acids. CDR1 is MNHNY and CDR2 is SVGAGI in the germline V gene (reference sequence). The DNA for the CDR3 is TGTGCCAGCAGCCAGGGGGCCGAGCAGTACGTC. It is translated as CASSQGAEQYV.

This clonotype was seen more than once but under ten times. One end of the junction is discordant with germline, which a read error may explain. J is TRBJ2-1 and V is TRBV15; 10 bases are a match to TRBD2. The CDR3 contains 12 residues. CDR1 and CDR2 from the germline V gene are LNHNV and YYDKDF (reference sequence). The DNA for the CDR3 is TGTGCCACCAGCAGGGAGCGGGGGGGCAGAGCGTTC. Translated, it gives CATSRERGGRAF.

The chain recombines TRBV20-1 with TRBJ2-2; D is unclear. Germline loops: CDR1 DFQATT, CDR2 SNEGSKA (reference sequence). The CDR3 runs 15 residues. V dropped 3 bases and J dropped 2 bases, with 13 bases sitting between them. In DNA, the CDR3 is TGCAGTGCTAGGAACCTTTTGGATAACACCGGGGAGCTGTTTTTT. This gives the protein CSARNLLDNTGELFF.